The next 21 T cell receptor beta chains were all read from a single sample in a study of blood T cell repertoires in COVID-19. Here immunoSEQ multiplex PCR was the method, and the copy in TCRdb shows in-frame clones only, minus some. This sample has 150,000 to 200,000 clones; 65% to 90% occur once, and the top ten carry 8% to 10%. The sequencing sample was made of peripheral blood. The receptors were sampled from a man aged 55 to 70 with acute or convalescent COVID-19.

The rearrangement joins TRBV18 to TRBJ2-5; 7 bases are shared with TRBD1. CDR1 KGHSH and CDR2 LQKENI come from the germline V gene. The CDR3 is 14 amino acids. V lost 4 bases and J lost 3; bases outside the gene matches: 5. CDR3 in amino acids: CASSRNRGEETQYF. In DNA, the CDR3 is TGTGCCAGCTCACGGAACAGGGGAGAAGAGACCCAGTACTTC.

The rearrangement uses TRBV5-1 and TRBJ2-6, with no clear D. This CDR3 has 18 amino acids. The germline V and J ends were trimmed by 1 base and 0 bases, with 14 bases remaining between them. Germline V CDR1 and CDR2: SGHRS, YFSETQ. CDR3 sequence: CASSLYSVSFSGANVLTF. CDR3 coding DNA: TGCGCCAGCAGCTTGTATTCAGTCAGTTTCTCTGGGGCCAACGTCCTGACTTTC. The whole variable domain, remainder taken from reference TRBV5-1 and TRBJ2-6, is KAGVTQTPRYLIKTRGQQVTLSCSPISGHRSVSWYQQTPGQGLQFLFEYFSETQRNKGNFPGRFSGRQFSNSRSEMNVSTLELGDSALYLCASSLYSVSFSGANVLTFGAGSRLTVL.

The chain is built from TRBV5-1 and TRBJ2-1, with 10 nucleotides matching TRBD2. V dropped 7 bases and J dropped 3; count of bases not matched to a gene: 10. The germline V gene has CDR1 SGHRS and CDR2 YFSETQ. The CDR3 is made up of 16 amino acids. This CDR3 reads CASRRDASGGYNEQFF. The CDR3 nucleotides are TGCGCCAGCCGGAGGGACGCTAGCGGGGGCTACAATGAGCAGTTCTTC.

The V call is TRBV5-4, the J call TRBJ2-7; maybe TRBD1 (6 bases). Trimming left V 4 bases short and J 1 base short, with 12 bases between. The CDR3 is 14 residues long. Germline assignment: CDR1 SGHNT and CDR2 YYREEE (reference sequence). As DNA, the CDR3 is TGTGCCAGCAGCCCGACAGGAGTGTCCTACGAGCAGTACTTC. It translates to CASSPTGVSYEQYF.

The CDR3 region is CASSRQGLGEKLFF. The CDR3 DNA follows: TGTGCCAGCAGCCGCCAGGGGTTAGGCGAAAAACTGTTTTTT. This chain uses TRBV3-1 (or the pseudogene TRBV3-2) with TRBJ1-4, with TRBD1 as a possible D gene (6 bases). Between the trimmed V and J ends, which lost 4 bases and 8 bases, there was a span of 14 bases. Germline loops: CDR1 LGHDT, CDR2 YNNKEL (reference sequence). This CDR3 is built from 14 residues.

The chain carries TRBV5-5 and TRBJ1-1; TRBD1 aligns across 9 bases. J was trimmed by 2 bases and V by 4 bases; bases with no gene match: 9. Germline lookup yields CDR1 SGHKS and CDR2 YYEKEE (reference sequence). The CDR3 sequence is 16 residues long. The CDR3 bases are TGTGCCAGCAGCCCTCGGACAGGGGCTTTTAACACTGAAGCTTTCTTT. Translation gives CASSPRTGAFNTEAFF.

V is TRBV9 and J is TRBJ2-3; D not certain. The V end lost 0 bases, the J end lost 2 bases, and 10 bases lay between the germline ends. This CDR3 has 15 residues. Germline CDR1 is SGDLS and CDR2 is YYNGEE. CDR3 sequence (DNA): TGTGCCAGCAGCGTAGTGCACTACGACACAGATACGCAGTATTTT. Protein product: CASSVVHYDTDTQYF.

The chain carries TRBV18 and TRBJ2-1, with a weak D call TRBD2 (5 bases). Trimming stripped 1 base from V and 5 bases from J, with 9 bases between. Germline loops: CDR1 KGHSH, CDR2 LQKENI. The CDR3 has 14 amino acids. CDR3 in amino acids: CASSPLLGNNEQFF. The CDR3 nucleotides are TGTGCCAGCTCACCACTTCTCGGGAACAATGAGCAGTTCTTC.

The J gene is TRBJ1-1, the V gene TRBV3-1 (or the pseudogene TRBV3-2), with D possibly TRBD1 on 6 matching bases. This CDR3 is built from 15 residues. The germline V gene has CDR1 LGHDT and CDR2 YNNKEL (reference sequence). Trimming took 3 bases from V and 0 from J, leaving 11 bases between them. The CDR3, as DNA: TGTGCCAGCAGCCAGGCGAACAGGGTGAACACTGAAGCTTTCTTT. This translates into CASSQANRVNTEAFF.

The V gene is TRBV7-3, the J gene TRBJ2-1; 8 positions agree with TRBD2. The CDR3 has 13 amino acids. The germline gives CDR1 SGHTA, CDR2 FQGTGA. Trimming cost V 7 bases and J 9 bases; bases outside gene matches: 8. CDR3 in DNA: TGTGCCAGCACGGTAGGGGCGGGAGGTGAGCAGTTCTTC. It is translated as CASTVGAGGEQFF.

The chain employs TRBV4-1 and TRBJ1-2; D not resolved. V lost 0 bases and J 7 bases, leaving 15 bases between the germline ends. CDR1 and CDR2 (germline): MGHRA, YSYEKL. The CDR3 loop spans 15 amino acids. CDR3 bases: TGCGCCAGCAGCCAAGAAGCGAGGCGGGCATTTGGCTACACCTTC. Its translation is CASSQEARRAFGYTF.

This chain joins TRBV4-1 and TRBJ1-3; 7 positions match TRBD1. The CDR3 extends over 17 amino acids. V lost 4 bases, J lost 3 bases, and 12 bases stayed unmatched. Germline-derived CDR1 and CDR2 are MGHRA and YSYEKL. DNA of the CDR3: TGCGCCAGCAGCCGGGACCGAACAGGGGTTGGTGGAAACACCATATATTTT. Translating it yields CASSRDRTGVGGNTIYF.

V gene TRBV30 combines with J gene TRBJ1-5; D unclear. CDR1 and CDR2 (germline): GTSNPN, SVGIG (reference sequence). This CDR3 has 12 amino acids. The V and J ends lost 1 base and 4 bases respectively, with 5 bases between them. CDR3 sequence (DNA): TGTGCCTGGAGTGACAGAAATCAGCCCCAGCATTTT. Its translation is CAWSDRNQPQHF. The variable domain in full, completed from reference TRBV30 and TRBJ1-5, reads SQTIHQWPATLVQPVGSPLSLECTVEGTSNPNLYWYRQAAGRGLQLLFYSVGIGQISSEVPQNLSASRPQDRQFILSSKKLLLSDSGFYLCAWSDRNQPQHFGDGTRLSIL.

The rearrangement links TRBV27 to TRBJ1-2; 11 bases are a match to TRBD1. The CDR3 runs 13 residues. Trimming at V came to 4 bases and at J to 6 bases, leaving 1 base not matched to a gene. Germline V gene lookup returns CDR1 MNHEY and CDR2 SMNVEV (reference sequence). The DNA of the CDR3 is TGTGCCAGCAGTTGGACAGGGGGCCATGGCTACACCTTC. It translates to CASSWTGGHGYTF.

This chain connects TRBV12-2 to TRBJ1-2. TRBV12-2 is a pseudogene. This CDR3 spans 13 amino acids. The CDR3 bases are TGTGCAAGTCGCTTAGGGACCGAGCGGGGCTACACCTTC. Amino acids: CASRLGTERGYTF.

This sequence joins TRBV6-1 and TRBJ1-2; D is ambiguous. Germline V lookup: CDR1 MNHNS, CDR2 SASEGT. There are 16 residues in the CDR3. V was shortened by 1 base and J by 1 base, with 13 bases between the two germline ends. CDR3 DNA: TGTGCCAGCAGTGAAGAGGTTGCGGGGAATAACTATGGCTACACCTTC. Residues: CASSEEVAGNNYGYTF.

The rearrangement links TRBV5-1 to TRBJ2-1; 8 bases agree with TRBD2. The CDR3 spans 15 residues. After removal of 7 bases from V and 1 base from J, the junction contained 7 bases not matched to a gene. CDR1 SGHRS and CDR2 YFSETQ come from the germline V gene. The CDR3 protein is CASVGRAGSYNEQFF. The DNA for the CDR3 is TGCGCCAGCGTCGGGAGGGCCGGGTCCTACAATGAGCAGTTCTTC.

The rearrangement links TRBV20-1 to TRBJ2-7, with unresolved D. Trimming shortened V by 6 bases and J by 2 bases, and 8 bases separated the two germline ends. The CDR3 covers 11 residues. From germline, CDR1 is DFQATT and CDR2 SNEGSKA (reference sequence). This CDR3 is CSAAEAYEQYF. Here the CDR3 DNA reads TGCAGTGCCGCCGAGGCCTACGAGCAGTACTTC.

This clone turned up a few times. The rearrangement links TRBV27 to TRBJ2-7; D might be TRBD1 (5 bases). The CDR3 covers 14 residues. The V gene's germline CDR1 is MNHEY and CDR2 SMNVEV (reference sequence). V was cut by 1 base and J by 1 base, with 8 bases left in between. In DNA form, the CDR3 reads TGTGCCAGCAGTTTATGGTCAGGGTCCTACGAGCAGTACTTC. Its protein is CASSLWSGSYEQYF.

V gene TRBV2 combines with J gene TRBJ1-5; 8 nucleotides align to TRBD1. Germline CDR1 and CDR2: SNHLY and FYNNEI. The V gene end was trimmed by 2 bases and the J gene end by 11 bases; junction bases not matched to a gene: 8. The CDR3 loop spans 14 amino acids. The CDR3 reads CASSETGGFGAQHF. The CDR3, as DNA: TGTGCCAGCAGTGAAACAGGGGGGTTTGGGGCCCAGCATTTT.

This chain links TRBV11-2 with TRBJ2-7, with TRBD2 matching 13 bases. V was pared by 1 base and J by 6 bases, with 6 bases of the junction left unmatched. From germline, CDR1 is SGHAT and CDR2 FQNNGV. This CDR3 region has 16 residues. CDR3 region: CASSLAGTSGTSEQYF. The CDR3 region has the DNA TGTGCCAGCAGCTTAGCCGGGACTAGCGGGACAAGCGAGCAGTACTTC.